A single sample is the source of the 26 T cell receptor beta chains below, sequenced in a study of shared clonotypes between healthy human individuals. Sequenced by immunoSEQ multiplex PCR; TCRdb stores in-frame clones only, minus some. Of around 640,000 clones listed, approximately 96% are singletons. The naive CD8 population came from CD45RO-negative cells selected for CCR7, without terminally differentiated effector memory CD45RA+ cells. The material sequenced was naive CD8+ T cells sorted from blood. The receptors originated from a woman aged 25 to 45 in good health.

About this clone: At one of its ends the junction is not consistent with the germline gene, which may arise from a read error. Other nucleotide sequences in the sample specify the same CDR3. The chain uses TRBV27 and TRBJ2-1; D is possibly TRBD1 (6 bases). This CDR3 is 15 amino acids long. Germline values: CDR1 MNHEY, CDR2 SMNVEV (reference sequence). CDR3 nucleotides: TGTGCCAGCAGTTTATCAGGGGGTTCCTCCAATGAGCAGTTCTTC. Translated: CASSLSGGSSNEQFF.

This chain links TRBV4-2 with TRBJ2-7, with a weak D call TRBD2 (7 bases). Trimming removed 5 bases at V and 2 bases at J, with 13 bases between. This CDR3 spans 14 amino acids. The V gene's germline CDR1 is LGHNA and CDR2 YNFKEQ. The DNA of the CDR3 is TGTGCCAGCAGCTTTGAAGGGGGGGCCTACGAGCAGTACTTC. It yields the protein CASSFEGGAYEQYF.

This rearrangement joins TRBV7-9 to TRBJ1-1; D uncertain. The length of the CDR3 is 12 residues. Trimming stripped 8 bases from V and 0 bases from J, with 7 bases between. In germline, CDR1 is SEHNR, CDR2 FQNEAQ (reference sequence). The CDR3, as DNA: TGTGCCAGCGACTACATGAACACTGAAGCTTTCTTT. This sequence encodes CASDYMNTEAFF.

The J gene is TRBJ2-3, the V gene TRBV4-2; 7 bases are a match to TRBD2. Germline CDR1 LGHNA, CDR2 YNFKEQ. The junction had 10 bases not matched to a gene; V was cut back by 3 bases and J by 1 base. This CDR3 has 17 amino acids. The CDR3 region is CASSHPEGSGGTDTQYF. CDR3 nucleotides: TGTGCCAGCAGCCATCCGGAAGGAAGCGGGGGCACAGATACGCAGTATTTT.

This clone has just one count. V and J are TRBV5-6 and TRBJ2-3; 11 bases are a match to TRBD1. With V trimmed by 4 bases and J by 4 bases, 5 bases remained unmatched. The CDR3 length is 15 residues. CDR1 is SGHDT and CDR2 is YYEEEE in the germline V gene. Here the CDR3 reads CASSQRGQGADTQYF. CDR3 bases: TGTGCCAGCAGCCAACGGGGACAGGGGGCAGATACGCAGTATTTT.

The chain joins TRBV5-6 to TRBJ1-2; D possibly corresponds to TRBD1 (6 bases). Trimming stripped 7 bases from V and 0 bases from J, with 10 bases between. CDR1 is SGHDT, CDR2 YYEEEE, per germline. The CDR3 consists of 13 residues. CDR3 loop: CASGWDTNYGYTF. CDR3 coding DNA: TGTGCCAGCGGATGGGACACTAACTATGGCTACACCTTC.

This chain joins TRBV9 and TRBJ2-1, with D possibly being TRBD2 (6 bases). The CDR3 is 15 residues long. With 4 bases removed from V and 3 bases from J, the gap between germline ends came to 14 bases. Germline values: CDR1 SGDLS, CDR2 YYNGEE. CDR3 in DNA: TGTGCCAGCAGCCCCTATCCGGGAGACTACAATGAGCAGTTCTTC. Encoded protein: CASSPYPGDYNEQFF.

This chain links TRBV28 with TRBJ2-5; D is uncertain. Gene TRBJ2-7 matches the end of the DNA better, so the J call may be wrong. Germline-derived CDR1 and CDR2 are MDHEN and SYDVKM. The CDR3 runs 12 residues. The CDR3 region is CASSLKGYEQYF. In DNA, the CDR3 is TGTGCCAGCAGTTTAAAGGGATACGAGCAGTACTTC.

This chain connects TRBV19 to TRBJ2-6, with TRBD1 identical over 8 bases. The CDR3 spans 17 residues. Germline V gene sequence: CDR1 LNHDA, CDR2 SQIVND (reference sequence). The junction had 6 bases not matched to a gene; V was cut back by 3 bases and J by 2 bases. The DNA of the CDR3 is TGTGCCAGTAGTATCCTGGGACAGGCCGCTGGGGCCAACGTCCTGACTTTC. Protein: CASSILGQAAGANVLTF. Full variable domain (outside the CDR3, taken from reference TRBV19 and TRBJ2-6): DGGITQSPKYLFRKEGQNVTLSCEQNLNHDAMYWYRQDPGQGLRLIYYSQIVNDFQKGDIAEGYSVSREKKESFPLTVTSAQKNPTAFYLCASSILGQAAGANVLTFGAGSRLTVL.

The V call is TRBV5-1, the J call TRBJ1-5; TRBD1 matches at 12 bases. CDR3 length: 15 residues. Germline V CDR1 and CDR2: SGHRS, YFSETQ. With 4 bases clipped from V and 6 bases from J, the junction kept 5 bases outside the gene matches. Here the CDR3 reads CASSPGTGGFQPQHF. The CDR3 region has the DNA TGCGCCAGCAGCCCCGGGACAGGGGGCTTTCAGCCCCAGCATTTT.

The rearrangement uses TRBV28 and TRBJ1-5; a weak D match, TRBD1 (5 bases). This CDR3 is 16 amino acids long. Per the germline V gene, CDR1 is MDHEN and CDR2 is SYDVKM. The ends were cut back, 3 bases at V and 5 bases at J, with 17 bases in the middle. The CDR3 sequence is CASSFAGRRTDQPQHF. For the CDR3, the DNA is TGTGCCAGCAGTTTTGCGGGGCGCCGGACCGATCAGCCCCAGCATTTT.

The chain joins TRBV13 to TRBJ2-1; 11 bases match TRBD2. Germline CDR1 and CDR2: PRHDT and FYEKMQ (reference sequence). This CDR3 has 15 amino acids. Trimming removed 5 bases from V and 8 bases from J; junction bases left unmatched: 8. CDR3 DNA: TGTGCCAGCAGCGTACGTAGCGGGAGGGCCTATGAGCAGTTCTTC. Encoded protein: CASSVRSGRAYEQFF.

This clone is a singleton in its sample. This chain links TRBV14 with TRBJ2-5; 7 bases fit TRBD2. The CDR3 loop spans 15 amino acids. Germline values: CDR1 SGHDN, CDR2 FVKESK. Trimming took 0 bases from V and 5 from J; bases not matched to a gene: 6. The DNA of the CDR3 is TGTGCCAGCAGCCAAGACCGAGGGAGGGGCGAGACCCAGTACTTC. Protein sequence: CASSQDRGRGETQYF.

As for this clone: A junction end diverges from the germline sequence, so it may reflect a read error. The chain recombines TRBV5-1 with TRBJ2-2; D remains ambiguous. Germline assignment: CDR1 SGHRS and CDR2 YFSETQ. This CDR3 spans 14 amino acids. This CDR3 reads CAGSLSELTGELFF. The CDR3 DNA reads TGCGCCGGCAGCTTGTCGGAGCTAACCGGGGAGCTGTTTTTT.

This clone has just one count. The chain couples TRBV19 to TRBJ1-1, with 9 nucleotides matching TRBD1. The CDR3 length is 20 residues. The J segment lost 3 bases and the V segment lost 8 bases, leaving 25 bases of the junction unmatched. Germline V gene lookup returns CDR1 LNHDA and CDR2 SQIVND (reference sequence). The CDR3, as DNA: TGTGCCAGTCGCAGGGAAACCTGGGACAGGGCCGTTACGATGGACACTGAAGCTTTCTTT. It translates to CASRRETWDRAVTMDTEAFF.

The chain employs TRBV7-9 and TRBJ2-5; D gene unclear. The germline V gene has CDR1 SEHNR and CDR2 FQNEAQ (reference sequence). Trimming cost V 7 bases and J 2 bases, with 14 bases left between them. The CDR3 has 14 residues. The CDR3 DNA sequence: TGTGCCAGCACCCCTGAGTACGTACAAGAGACCCAGTACTTC. Protein product: CASTPEYVQETQYF.

This chain joins TRBV19 and TRBJ1-3; no clear D. V lost 1 base and J lost 4, with 11 bases in between. Germline CDR1 is LNHDA and CDR2 is SQIVND (reference sequence). CDR3 length equals 15 residues. The CDR3 reads CASSIAAIVGNTIYF. CDR3 in DNA: TGTGCCAGTAGTATAGCGGCCATCGTCGGAAACACCATATATTTT. Combining the CDR3 with reference TRBV19 and TRBJ1-3 gives the whole variable domain DGGITQSPKYLFRKEGQNVTLSCEQNLNHDAMYWYRQDPGQGLRLIYYSQIVNDFQKGDIAEGYSVSREKKESFPLTVTSAQKNPTAFYLCASSIAAIVGNTIYFGEGSWLTVV.

The chain joins TRBV7-5 to TRBJ1-3. TRBV7-5 is termed a pseudogene. The CDR3 is 15 residues long. This CDR3 reads CVRSYLGGSGNTIYF. The CDR3 nucleotides read TGTGTCAGAAGCTACCTGGGGGGCTCTGGAAACACCATATATTTT.

The V and J genes are TRBV30 and TRBJ2-7; 10 bases match TRBD2. This CDR3 has 19 residues. After removal of 3 bases from V and 1 base from J, the junction contained 18 bases not matched to a gene. Germline V lookup: CDR1 GTSNPN, CDR2 SVGIG (reference sequence). The DNA of the CDR3 is TGTGCCTGGAGGCCACCTTACGAGCGGGAGGGCCGGGTTTCCTACGAGCAGTACTTC. The encoded protein is CAWRPPYEREGRVSYEQYF.

This clone has a single count. The genes are TRBV10-3 and TRBJ2-3; no clear D gene. The germline V gene has CDR1 ENHRY and CDR2 SYGVKD. This CDR3 is built from 16 residues. V was clipped by 6 bases and J by 0 bases, with 16 bases between them. The CDR3 sequence: CAISDPFSTSTDTQYF. In DNA form, the CDR3 reads TGTGCCATCAGCGACCCCTTTTCTACTAGCACAGATACGCAGTATTTT.

The chain links TRBV28 to TRBJ2-7, with a weak D call TRBD2 (5 bases). Germline-derived CDR1 and CDR2 are MDHEN and SYDVKM. V gave up 6 bases and J gave up 0 bases, with 9 bases separating them. CDR3 length: 13 amino acids. The CDR3 reads CASRNRDSYEQYF. The CDR3 DNA reads TGTGCCAGCAGGAATCGGGACTCCTACGAGCAGTACTTC.

The V call is TRBV27, the J call TRBJ1-5, with D uncertain. The germline CDR1 and CDR2 sequences are MNHEY and SMNVEV (reference sequence). Trimming shortened V by 2 bases and J by 3 bases, and 8 bases separated the two germline ends. The CDR3 consists of 14 residues. The CDR3 region has the DNA TGTGCCAGCAGTTTAGGATTTTACAATCAGCCCCAGCATTTT. Its translation: CASSLGFYNQPQHF.

The chain employs TRBV27 and TRBJ1-3; D unresolved. From germline, CDR1 is MNHEY and CDR2 SMNVEV (reference sequence). V was shortened by 3 bases and J by 3 bases, with 12 bases between the two germline ends. The CDR3 length is 15 residues. CDR3 sequence: CASSLRLGIGNTIYF. Written as DNA, the CDR3 is TGTGCCAGCAGTTTGCGGCTCGGAATTGGAAACACCATATATTTT.

The rearrangement links TRBV28 to TRBJ1-1; no clear D gene. This CDR3 has 15 residues. With 3 bases removed from V and 5 bases from J, the gap between germline ends came to 16 bases. The V gene's germline CDR1 is MDHEN and CDR2 SYDVKM. CDR3 sequence (DNA): TGTGCCAGCAGTTTCTCGCAGAAGATGTGGACTGAAGCTTTCTTT. Translation gives CASSFSQKMWTEAFF.

The chain combines TRBV16 with TRBJ1-5; D unresolved. Germline lookup yields CDR1 KGHSY and CDR2 FQNENV. V lost 0 bases to trimming and J lost 3 bases, with 9 bases between them. The CDR3 has 15 amino acids. CDR3 region: CASSQSGLYNQPQHF. The CDR3 DNA sequence: TGTGCCAGCAGCCAATCAGGGCTGTACAATCAGCCCCAGCATTTT.

The V call is TRBV11-2, the J call TRBJ1-5, with no clear D. The germline CDR1 and CDR2 sequences are SGHAT and FQNNGV. The CDR3 spans 14 residues. The V end lost 0 bases, the J end lost 5 bases, and 8 bases lay between the germline ends. CDR3 in amino acids: CASSLEGNYQPQHF. CDR3 nucleotide sequence: TGTGCCAGCAGCTTAGAAGGGAACTATCAGCCCCAGCATTTT.